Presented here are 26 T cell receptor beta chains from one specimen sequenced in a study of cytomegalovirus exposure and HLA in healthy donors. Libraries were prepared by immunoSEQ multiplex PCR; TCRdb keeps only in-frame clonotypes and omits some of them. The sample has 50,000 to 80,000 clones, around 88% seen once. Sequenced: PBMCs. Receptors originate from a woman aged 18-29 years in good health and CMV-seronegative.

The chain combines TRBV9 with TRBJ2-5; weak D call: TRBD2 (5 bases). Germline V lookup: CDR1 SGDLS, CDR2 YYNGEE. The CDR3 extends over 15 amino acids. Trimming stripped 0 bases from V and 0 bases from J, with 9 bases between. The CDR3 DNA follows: TGTGCCAGCAGCGTAGCTCTAGCAGACCAAGAGACCCAGTACTTC. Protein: CASSVALADQETQYF.

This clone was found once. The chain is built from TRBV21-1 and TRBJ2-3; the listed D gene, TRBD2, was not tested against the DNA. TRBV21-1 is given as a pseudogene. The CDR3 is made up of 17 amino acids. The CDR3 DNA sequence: TGTGCCAGCAGCAAATCTTTGCGGGGGCCTAGCACAGATACGCAGTATTTT. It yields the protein CASSKSLRGPSTDTQYF.

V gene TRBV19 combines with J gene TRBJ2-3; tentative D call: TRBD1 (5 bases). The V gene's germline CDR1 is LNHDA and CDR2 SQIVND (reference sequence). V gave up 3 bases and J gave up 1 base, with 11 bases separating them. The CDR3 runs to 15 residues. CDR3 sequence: CASSMGLSGTDTQYF. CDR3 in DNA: TGTGCCAGTAGTATGGGGCTTTCCGGCACAGATACGCAGTATTTT.

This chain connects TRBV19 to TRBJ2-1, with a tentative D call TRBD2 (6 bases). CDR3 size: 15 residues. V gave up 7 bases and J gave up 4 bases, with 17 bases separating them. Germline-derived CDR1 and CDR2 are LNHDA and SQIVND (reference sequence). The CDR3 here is CASTSGLSNYNEQFF. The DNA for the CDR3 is TGTGCCAGTACCTCGGGACTGTCAAATTACAATGAGCAGTTCTTC.

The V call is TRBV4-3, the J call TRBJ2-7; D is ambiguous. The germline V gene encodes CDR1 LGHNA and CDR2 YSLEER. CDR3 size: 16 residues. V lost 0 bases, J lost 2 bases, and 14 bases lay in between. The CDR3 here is CASSQDRLVRPYEQYF. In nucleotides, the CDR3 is TGCGCCAGCAGCCAAGATCGGTTAGTCAGGCCCTACGAGCAGTACTTC.

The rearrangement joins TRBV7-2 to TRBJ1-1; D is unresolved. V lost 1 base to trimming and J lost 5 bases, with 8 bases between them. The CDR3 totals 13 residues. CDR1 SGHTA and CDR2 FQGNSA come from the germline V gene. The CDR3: CASSLGVSTEAFF. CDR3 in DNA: TGTGCCAGCAGCTTAGGTGTTAGTACTGAAGCTTTCTTT.

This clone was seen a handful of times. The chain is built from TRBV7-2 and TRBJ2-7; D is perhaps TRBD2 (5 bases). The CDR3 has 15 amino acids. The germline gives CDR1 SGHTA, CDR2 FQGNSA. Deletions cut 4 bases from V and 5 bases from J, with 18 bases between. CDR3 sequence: CASSWPGRGIDEQYF. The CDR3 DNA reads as TGTGCCAGCAGCTGGCCGGGAAGAGGGATCGACGAGCAGTACTTC.

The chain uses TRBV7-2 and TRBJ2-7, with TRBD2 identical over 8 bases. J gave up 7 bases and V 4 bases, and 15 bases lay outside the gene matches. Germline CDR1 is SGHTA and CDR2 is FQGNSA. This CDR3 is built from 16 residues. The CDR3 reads CASSSLGGAHQGEQYF. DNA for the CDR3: TGTGCCAGCAGCTCCCTCGGGGGGGCCCACCAAGGGGAGCAGTACTTC.

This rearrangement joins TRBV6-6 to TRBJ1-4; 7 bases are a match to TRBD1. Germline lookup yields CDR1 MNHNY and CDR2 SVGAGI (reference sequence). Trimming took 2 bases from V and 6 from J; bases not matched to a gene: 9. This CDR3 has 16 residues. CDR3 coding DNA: TGTGCCAGCAGTTACCCGTACAGGGGCCCTGATGAAAAACTGTTTTTT. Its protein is CASSYPYRGPDEKLFF.

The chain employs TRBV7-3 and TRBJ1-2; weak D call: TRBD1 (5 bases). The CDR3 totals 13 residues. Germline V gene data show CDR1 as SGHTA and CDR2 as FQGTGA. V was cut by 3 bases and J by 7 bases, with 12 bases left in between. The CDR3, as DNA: TGTGCCAGCAGCTTTTGGGGCGGGGGTGGCTACACCTTC. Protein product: CASSFWGGGGYTF. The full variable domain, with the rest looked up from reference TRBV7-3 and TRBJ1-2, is GAGVSQTPSNKVTEKGKYVELRCDPISGHTALYWYRQSLGQGPEFLIYFQGTGAADDSGLPNDRFFAVRPEGSVSTLKIQRTERGDSAVYLCASSFWGGGGYTFGSGTRLTVV.

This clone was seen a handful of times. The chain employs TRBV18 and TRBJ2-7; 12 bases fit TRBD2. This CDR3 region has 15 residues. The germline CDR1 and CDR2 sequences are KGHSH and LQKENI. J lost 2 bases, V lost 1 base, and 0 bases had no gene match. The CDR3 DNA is TGTGCCAGCTCACCACGGACTAGCGGGACCTACGAGCAGTACTTC. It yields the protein CASSPRTSGTYEQYF.

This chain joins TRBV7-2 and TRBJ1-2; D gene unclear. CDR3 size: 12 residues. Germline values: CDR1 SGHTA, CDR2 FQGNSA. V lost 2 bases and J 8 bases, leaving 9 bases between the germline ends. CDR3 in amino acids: CASSLRSGGYTF. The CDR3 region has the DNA TGTGCCAGCAGCTTACGGTCGGGGGGCTACACCTTC.

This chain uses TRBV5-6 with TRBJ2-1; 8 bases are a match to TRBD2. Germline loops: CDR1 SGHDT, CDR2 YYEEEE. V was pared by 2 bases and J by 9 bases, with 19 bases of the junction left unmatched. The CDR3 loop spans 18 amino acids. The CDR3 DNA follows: TGTGCCAGCAGCTTCGCGATACGAATGGGACTAGGGGGGTCTGAGCAGTTCTTC. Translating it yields CASSFAIRMGLGGSEQFF.

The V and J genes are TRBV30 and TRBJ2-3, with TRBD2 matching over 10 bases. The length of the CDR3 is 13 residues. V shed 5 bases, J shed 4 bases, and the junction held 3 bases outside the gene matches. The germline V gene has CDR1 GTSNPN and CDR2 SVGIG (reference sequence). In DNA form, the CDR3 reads TGTGCCTGGGCTAGCGGGAGTGCAGATACGCAGTATTTT. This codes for CAWASGSADTQYF.

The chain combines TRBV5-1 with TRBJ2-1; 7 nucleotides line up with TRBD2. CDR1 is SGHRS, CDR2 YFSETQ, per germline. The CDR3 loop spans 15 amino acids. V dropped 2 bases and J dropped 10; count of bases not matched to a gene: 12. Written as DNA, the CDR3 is TGCGCCAGCAGCTTAAAGGGCGGGGGAAACGGGGAGCAGTTCTTC. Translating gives CASSLKGGGNGEQFF. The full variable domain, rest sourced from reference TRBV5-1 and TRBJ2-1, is KAGVTQTPRYLIKTRGQQVTLSCSPISGHRSVSWYQQTPGQGLQFLFEYFSETQRNKGNFPGRFSGRQFSNSRSEMNVSTLELGDSALYLCASSLKGGGNGEQFFGPGTRLTVL.

For the CDR3, the DNA is TGTGCCAGCAGGAGAGGTAGCGGGGGGCCCTACGAGCAGTACTTC. Residues: CASRRGSGGPYEQYF. The rearrangement links TRBV7-2 to TRBJ2-7, with 10 bases aligning to TRBD2. The trim removed 6 bases at V and 2 bases at J, leaving 7 bases unmatched. This CDR3 region has 15 residues. The germline CDR1 and CDR2 sequences are SGHTA and FQGNSA.

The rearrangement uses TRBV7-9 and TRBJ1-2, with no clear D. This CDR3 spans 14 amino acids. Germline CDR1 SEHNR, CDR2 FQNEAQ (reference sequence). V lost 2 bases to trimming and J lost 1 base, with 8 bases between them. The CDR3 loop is CASSLNSFNYGYTF. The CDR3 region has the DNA TGTGCCAGCAGCTTAAACAGCTTTAACTATGGCTACACCTTC.

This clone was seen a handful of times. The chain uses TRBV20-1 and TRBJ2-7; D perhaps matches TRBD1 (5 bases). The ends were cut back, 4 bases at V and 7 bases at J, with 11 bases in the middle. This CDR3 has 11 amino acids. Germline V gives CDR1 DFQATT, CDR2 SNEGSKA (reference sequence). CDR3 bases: TGCAGTGCTAAGGCAGGGATTGAGCAGTACTTC. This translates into CSAKAGIEQYF.

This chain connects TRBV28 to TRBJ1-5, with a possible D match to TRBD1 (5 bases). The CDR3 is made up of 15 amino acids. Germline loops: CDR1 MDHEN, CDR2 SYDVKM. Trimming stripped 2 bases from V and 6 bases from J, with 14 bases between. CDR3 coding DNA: TGTGCCAGCAGTTTACATGGAGGGGTAGGTCAGCCCCAGCATTTT. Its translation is CASSLHGGVGQPQHF.

CDR3: CASSPGQRPNTDTQYF. The DNA of the CDR3 is TGTGCCAGCAGCCCGGGACAGAGGCCGAACACAGATACGCAGTATTTT. This sequence joins TRBV11-2 and TRBJ2-3; 7 bases are a match to TRBD1. V shed 5 bases and J 2 bases; nucleotides not matched to a gene: 10. The germline CDR1 and CDR2 sequences are SGHAT and FQNNGV. This CDR3 has 16 amino acids. The full variable domain, completed using reference TRBV11-2 and TRBJ2-3, is EAGVAQSPRYKIIEKRQSVAFWCNPISGHATLYWYQQILGQGPKLLIQFQNNGVVDDSQLPKDRFSAERLKGVDSTLKIQPAKLEDSAVYLCASSPGQRPNTDTQYFGPGTRLTVL.

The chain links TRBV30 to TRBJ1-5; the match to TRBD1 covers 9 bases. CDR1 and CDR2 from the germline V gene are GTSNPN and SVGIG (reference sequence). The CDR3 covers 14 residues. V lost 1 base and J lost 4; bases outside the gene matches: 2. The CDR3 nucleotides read TGTGCCTGGAGTGCGACAGGGGGTAATCAGCCCCAGCATTTT. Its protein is CAWSATGGNQPQHF.

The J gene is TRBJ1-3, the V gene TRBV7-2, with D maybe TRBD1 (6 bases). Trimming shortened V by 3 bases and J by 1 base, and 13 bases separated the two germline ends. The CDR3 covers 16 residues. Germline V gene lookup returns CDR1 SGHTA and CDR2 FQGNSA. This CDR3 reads CASSFQTGGSGNTIYF. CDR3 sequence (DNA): TGTGCCAGCAGCTTTCAGACAGGAGGTTCTGGAAACACCATATATTTT.

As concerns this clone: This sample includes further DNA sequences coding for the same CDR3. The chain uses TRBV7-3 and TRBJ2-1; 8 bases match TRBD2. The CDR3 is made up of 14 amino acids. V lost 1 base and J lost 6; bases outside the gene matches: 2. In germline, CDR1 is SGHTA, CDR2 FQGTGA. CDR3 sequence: CASSLSGGTNEQFF. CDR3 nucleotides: TGTGCCAGCAGCTTAAGCGGGGGGACCAATGAGCAGTTCTTC.

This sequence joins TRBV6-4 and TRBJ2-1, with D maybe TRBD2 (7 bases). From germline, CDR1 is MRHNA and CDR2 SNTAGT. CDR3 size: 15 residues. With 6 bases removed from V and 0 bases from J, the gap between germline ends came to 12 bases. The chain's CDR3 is CASREGGLSYNEQFF. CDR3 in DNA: TGTGCCAGCAGGGAGGGGGGGCTCTCCTACAATGAGCAGTTCTTC.

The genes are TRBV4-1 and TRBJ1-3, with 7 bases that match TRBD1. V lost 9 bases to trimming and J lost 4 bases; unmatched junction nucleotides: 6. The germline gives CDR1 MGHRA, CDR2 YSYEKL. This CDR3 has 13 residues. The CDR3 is CASKTTGGNTIYF. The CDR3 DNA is TGCGCCAGTAAGACGACAGGGGGAAACACCATATATTTT.

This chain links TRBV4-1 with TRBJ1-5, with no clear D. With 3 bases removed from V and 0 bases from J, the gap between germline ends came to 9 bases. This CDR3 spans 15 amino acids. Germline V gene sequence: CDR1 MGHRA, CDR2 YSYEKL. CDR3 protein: CASSHLQSSNQPQHF. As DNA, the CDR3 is TGCGCCAGCAGCCACCTCCAGTCTAGCAATCAGCCCCAGCATTTT.